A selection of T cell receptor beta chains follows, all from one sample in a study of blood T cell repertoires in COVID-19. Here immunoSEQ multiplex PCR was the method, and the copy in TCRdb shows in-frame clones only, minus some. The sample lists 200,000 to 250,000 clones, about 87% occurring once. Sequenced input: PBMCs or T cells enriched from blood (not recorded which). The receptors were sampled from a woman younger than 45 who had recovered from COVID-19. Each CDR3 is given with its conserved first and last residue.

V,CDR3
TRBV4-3,CASSPAGRTGGNNEQFF
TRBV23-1,CASSQSFRSPTTNEKLFF
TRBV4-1,CASGRGFQETQYF
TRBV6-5,CASRRSRGPYGYTF
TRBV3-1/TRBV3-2,CASSPQGNSNQPQHF
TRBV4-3,CASSYFGTANTGELFF
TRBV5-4,CASSKTGARNTEAFF
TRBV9,CASSVAPGWDQPQHF
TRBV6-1,CASSEGPSGGARSYNEQFF
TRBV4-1,CASSHRETSYEQYF
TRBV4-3,CASSQDFSRGAYIEKLFF
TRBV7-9,CASSLRKETGELFF
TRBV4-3,CASSQDRGGDTEAFF
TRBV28,CASRTLARVNTEAFF
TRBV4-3,CASSQDGTDHEKLFF
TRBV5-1,CASSATGELFF
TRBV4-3,CASSQNRAGDQPQHF
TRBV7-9,CASSLESEGSYGYTF
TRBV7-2,CASSSEVSGANVLTF
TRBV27,CASSPGGLAGVEFF
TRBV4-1,CASSQEGDRFNQPQHF
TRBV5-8,CASSLGLSSYNEQFF
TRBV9,CASSLLADLYNEQFF
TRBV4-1,CASSQVLAGEYNEQFF
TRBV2,CASSTLAGPSYEQYF
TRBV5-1,CASSLGDRLGYEQYF
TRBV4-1,CASSPGQAESLEAFF
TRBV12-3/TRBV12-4,CASSQSTDTQYF
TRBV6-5,CASSSGNTEAFF
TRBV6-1,CASSEARTGGNEQFF
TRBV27,CASRHRAGRTNEKLFF
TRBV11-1,CASSLNAWSGQAFF
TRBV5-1,CASSFEPGPGGNSPLHF
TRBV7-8,CASSLVGGGGDYIGNEQFF
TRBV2,CASSDSRLAGATQYF
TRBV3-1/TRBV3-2,CASSQDRRVTNEKLFF
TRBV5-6,CASSLPGQADEKLFF
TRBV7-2,CASSSLNQPQHF
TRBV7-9,CASSFRTGNTIYF
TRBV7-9,CASSNPSSSGNTIYF
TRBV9,CASSVAGTANTEAFF
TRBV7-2,CASSQGGQGNNSPLHF
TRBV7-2,CASSRGGTVGEKLFF